This TCR beta chain was recovered during a study of blood T cells in healthy people across ages. The CDR3 has 16 residues. Trimming cost V 5 bases and J 0 bases, with 15 bases left between them. Germline V gene data show CDR1 as SNHLY and CDR2 as FYNNEI. PCR was performed a second time for about 7 to 11 cycles using a sample-barcoded 5' primer and a J-beta primer mix. TCRdb reprocessed the 5' RACE reads via MiXCR and lists one record per CDR3 protein. The sample holds about 930,000 distinct CDR3 sequences, just under 30% seen once. The same data also went into a second study, on T cells of mothers and their children.

This rearrangement joins TRBV2 to TRBJ2-3, with D possibly called TRBD1 or TRBD2 (5 bases each). Sequenced material: blood. The receptor was isolated from a woman aged 40 to 55 in good health. CDR3 protein: CASSYTGTPSTDTQYF. The CDR3 DNA is TGTGCCAGCAGTTACACCGGGACCCCTAGCACAGATACGCAGTATTTT. Filled out from reference TRBV2 and TRBJ2-3, the complete variable domain reads EPEVTQTPSHQVTQMGQEVILRCVPISNHLYFYWYRQILGQKVEFLVSFYNNEISEKSEIFDDQFSVERPDGSNFTLKIRSTKLEDSAMYFCASSYTGTPSTDTQYFGPGTRLTVL.